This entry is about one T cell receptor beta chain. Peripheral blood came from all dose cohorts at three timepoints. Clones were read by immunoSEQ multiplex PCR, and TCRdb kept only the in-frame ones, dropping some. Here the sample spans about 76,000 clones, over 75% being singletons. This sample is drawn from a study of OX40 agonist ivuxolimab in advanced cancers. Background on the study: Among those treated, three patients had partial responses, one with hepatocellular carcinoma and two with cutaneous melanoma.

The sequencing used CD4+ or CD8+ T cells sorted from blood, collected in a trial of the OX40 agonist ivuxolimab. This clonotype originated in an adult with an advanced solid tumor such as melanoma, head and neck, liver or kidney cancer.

DNA of the CDR3: TGTGCCAGCAGCTTAGGAGATGGTGGTCGTGAAAAACTGTTTTTT. It translates to CASSLGDGGREKLFF. The chain has TRBV7-9 and TRBJ1-4; D is undetermined. The CDR3 runs 15 residues. V dropped 1 base and J dropped 7 bases, with 13 bases sitting between them. CDR1 is SEHNR, CDR2 FQNEAQ, per germline (reference sequence).